This TCR beta chain was sequenced in a study of T cell responses to AZD1222 COVID-19 vaccine. Study-level results: Among spike-specific TCRs, nearly half reportedly target unmutated variant regions.

Whether given at about 4 or about 12 weeks, second doses were pooled. This CDR3 contains 12 residues. V dropped 0 bases and J dropped 4 bases, with 4 bases sitting between them. CDR1 and CDR2 (germline): SGHRS, YFSETQ. Turning to this clone: Antigen: not known.

Libraries were prepared by immunoSEQ multiplex PCR; TCRdb keeps only in-frame clonotypes and omits some of them. The sample shows about 70,000 clones, 90% of them seen only once. The chain uses TRBV5-1 and TRBJ1-2; no clear D. This sequence originates from an adult who received the AZD1222 COVID-19 vaccine. This sample comprised peripheral blood, obtained 28 days after the second AZD1222 dose. The CDR3 loop reads CASSLGGYGYTF. CDR3 sequence (DNA): TGCGCCAGCAGCTTGGGGGGCTATGGCTACACCTTC.